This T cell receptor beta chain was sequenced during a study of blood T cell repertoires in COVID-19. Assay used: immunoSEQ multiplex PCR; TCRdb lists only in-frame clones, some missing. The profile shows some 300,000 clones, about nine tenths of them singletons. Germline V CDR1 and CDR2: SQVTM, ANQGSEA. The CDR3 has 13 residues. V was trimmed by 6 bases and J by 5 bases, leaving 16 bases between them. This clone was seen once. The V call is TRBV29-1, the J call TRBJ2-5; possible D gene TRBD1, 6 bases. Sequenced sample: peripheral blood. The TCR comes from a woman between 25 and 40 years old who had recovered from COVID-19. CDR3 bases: TGCAGCGTCAGGGGCGCCAAGGGGGAGACCCAGTACTTC. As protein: CSVRGAKGETQYF.